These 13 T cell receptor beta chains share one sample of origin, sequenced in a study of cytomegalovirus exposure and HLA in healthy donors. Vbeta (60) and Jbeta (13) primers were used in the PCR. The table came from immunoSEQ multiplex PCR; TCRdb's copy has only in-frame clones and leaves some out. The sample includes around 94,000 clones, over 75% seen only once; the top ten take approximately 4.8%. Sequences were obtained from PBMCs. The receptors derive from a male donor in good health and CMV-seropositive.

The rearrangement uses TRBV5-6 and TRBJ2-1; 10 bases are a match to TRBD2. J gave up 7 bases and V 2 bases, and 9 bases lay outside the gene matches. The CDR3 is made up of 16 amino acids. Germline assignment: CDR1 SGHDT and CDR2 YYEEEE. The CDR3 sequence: CASSLLRLAGPNEQFF. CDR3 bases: TGTGCCAGCAGCTTATTACGACTAGCGGGCCCTAATGAGCAGTTCTTC.

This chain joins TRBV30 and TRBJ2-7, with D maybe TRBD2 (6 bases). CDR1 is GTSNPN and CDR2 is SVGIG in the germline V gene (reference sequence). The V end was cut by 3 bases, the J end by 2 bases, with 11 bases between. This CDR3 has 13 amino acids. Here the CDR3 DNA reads TGTGCCTGGAGGGGCCGACTAGCCTACGAGCAGTACTTC. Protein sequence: CAWRGRLAYEQYF. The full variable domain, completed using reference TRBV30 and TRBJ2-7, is SQTIHQWPATLVQPVGSPLSLECTVEGTSNPNLYWYRQAAGRGLQLLFYSVGIGQISSEVPQNLSASRPQDRQFILSSKKLLLSDSGFYLCAWRGRLAYEQYFGPGTRLTVT.

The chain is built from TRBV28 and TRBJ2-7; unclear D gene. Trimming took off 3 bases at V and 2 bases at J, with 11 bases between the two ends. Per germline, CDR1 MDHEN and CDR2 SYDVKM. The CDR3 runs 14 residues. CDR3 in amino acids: CASSFTAFTYEQYF. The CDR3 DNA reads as TGTGCCAGCAGTTTTACAGCCTTTACCTACGAGCAGTACTTC.

The CDR3 DNA reads TGTGCCAGCAGTCCTCTAGCGGTAAGCACAGATACGCAGTATTTT. This sequence encodes CASSPLAVSTDTQYF. The rearrangement links TRBV11-2 to TRBJ2-3; 7 bases line up with TRBD2. In germline, CDR1 is SGHAT, CDR2 FQNNGV. The CDR3 consists of 15 residues. Trimming at V came to 6 bases and at J to 0 bases, leaving 6 bases not matched to a gene.

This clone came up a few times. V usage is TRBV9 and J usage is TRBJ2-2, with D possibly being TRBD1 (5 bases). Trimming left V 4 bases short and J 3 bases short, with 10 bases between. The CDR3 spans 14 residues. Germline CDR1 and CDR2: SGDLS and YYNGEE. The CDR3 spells CASSTQGYTGELFF. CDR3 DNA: TGTGCCAGCAGCACCCAGGGTTACACCGGGGAGCTGTTTTTT. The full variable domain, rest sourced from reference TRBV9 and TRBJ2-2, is DSGVTQTPKHLITATGQRVTLRCSPRSGDLSVYWYQQSLDQGLQFLIQYYNGEERAKGNILERFSAQQFPDLHSELNLSSLELGDSALYFCASSTQGYTGELFFGEGSRLTVL.

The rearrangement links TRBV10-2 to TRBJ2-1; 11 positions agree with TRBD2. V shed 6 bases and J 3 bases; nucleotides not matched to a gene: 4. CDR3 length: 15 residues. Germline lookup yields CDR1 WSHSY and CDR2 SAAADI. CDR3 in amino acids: CASRLGTSGYNEQFF. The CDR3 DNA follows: TGCGCCAGCAGATTGGGGACTAGCGGCTACAATGAGCAGTTCTTC.

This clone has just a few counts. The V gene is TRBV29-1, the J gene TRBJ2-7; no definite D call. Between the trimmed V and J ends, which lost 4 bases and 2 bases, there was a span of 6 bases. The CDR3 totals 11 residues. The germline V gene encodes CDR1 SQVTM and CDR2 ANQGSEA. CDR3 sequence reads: CSVVRAYEQYF. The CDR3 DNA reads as TGCAGCGTTGTACGGGCCTACGAGCAGTACTTC.

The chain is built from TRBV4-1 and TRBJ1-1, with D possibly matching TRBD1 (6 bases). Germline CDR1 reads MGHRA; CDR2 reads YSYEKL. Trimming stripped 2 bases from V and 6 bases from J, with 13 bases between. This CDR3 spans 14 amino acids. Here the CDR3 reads CASSQPTGRAEAFF. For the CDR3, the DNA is TGCGCCAGCAGCCAACCCACAGGGCGAGCTGAAGCTTTCTTT.

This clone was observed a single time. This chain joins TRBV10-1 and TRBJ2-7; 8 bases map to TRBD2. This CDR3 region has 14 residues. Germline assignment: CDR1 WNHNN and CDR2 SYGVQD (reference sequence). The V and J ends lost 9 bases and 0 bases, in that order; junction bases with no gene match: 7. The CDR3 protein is CARKGLACSYEQYF. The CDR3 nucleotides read TGCGCCAGAAAAGGACTAGCCTGCTCCTACGAGCAGTACTTC.

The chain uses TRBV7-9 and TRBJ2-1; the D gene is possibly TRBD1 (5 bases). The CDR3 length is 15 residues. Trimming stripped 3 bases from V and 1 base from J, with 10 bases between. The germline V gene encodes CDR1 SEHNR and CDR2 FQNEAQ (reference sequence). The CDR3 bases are TGTGCCAGCAGCTTGACTCAGGGATCCTACAATGAGCAGTTCTTC. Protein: CASSLTQGSYNEQFF.

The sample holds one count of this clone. The DNA of the CDR3 is TGTGCCAGCAGTGATCAGAGGCCACGGGAGACCCAGTACTTC. It yields the protein CASSDQRPRETQYF. The chain links TRBV25-1 to TRBJ2-5, with unresolved D. This CDR3 is built from 14 residues. V shed 3 bases and J shed 5 bases, with 13 bases lying between them. Per germline, CDR1 MGHDK and CDR2 SYGVNS.

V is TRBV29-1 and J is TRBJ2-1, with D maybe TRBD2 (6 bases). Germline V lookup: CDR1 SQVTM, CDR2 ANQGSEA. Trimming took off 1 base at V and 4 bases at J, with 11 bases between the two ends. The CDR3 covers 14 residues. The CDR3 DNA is TGCAGCGTTGAAGTAATAGCGGAGTACAATGAGCAGTTCTTC. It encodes CSVEVIAEYNEQFF.

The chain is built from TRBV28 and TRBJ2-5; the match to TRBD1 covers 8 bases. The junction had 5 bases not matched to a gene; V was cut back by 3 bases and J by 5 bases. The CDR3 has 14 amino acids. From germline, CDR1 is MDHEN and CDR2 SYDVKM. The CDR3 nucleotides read TGTGCCAGCAGTTTTTTTCCAGGGGGCGAGACCCAGTACTTC. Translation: CASSFFPGGETQYF.